This T cell receptor beta chain was observed in a study of long-term antiretroviral therapy in people with HIV (dated by TCRdb to the early 2020s). A note on the overall study: The earliest samples were collected approximately a decade before the 2015 WHO recommendation for immediate ART, a period when ART was typically delayed until CD4 counts fell. The cohort contributed over 150 cryopreserved PBMC samples from under 35 adults with confirmed HIV infection, collected serially over a mean of about six years (range 1-12). Of the approximately 28 participants with HIV, about a dozen were female. This retrospective serial study examined whether starting ART and sustained HIV suppression were associated with changes in the composition and diversity of the TRB repertoire in peripheral blood. No cross-contamination during QIAcube processing was seen in test extractions of a monoclonal T-cell line run alongside 30 to 35 polyclonal samples.

Sequencing of the TRB variable region was done with the immunoSEQ hsTCRB v3.0 assay at survey level resolution. A depth of about 40,000-50,000 T-cell genomes per sample was targeted for TRB sequencing. Pooled TRB libraries were sequenced on an Illumina MiSeq with a v3 150-cycle kit. Per the authors' processing: Repertoire analysis ran in R within a reproducible Nextflow workflow covering QC, data transformation and analysis. LymphoSeq2, an R package for exploring AIRR-Seq data, was used to implement custom analyses. After excluding several samples that yielded fewer than 5000 total TRB sequences, approximately 180 HIV repertoires remained for analysis. Among the roughly 200 retained HIV repertoires, about 57 were collected before ART initiation and around 130 after ART initiation. Repertoires were downsampled to 5000 TRB nucleotide sequences, with summary statistics averaged over 100 downsampling iterations. The analysis kept only TRB sequences whose CDR3 regions were at least seven amino acids long. Diversity was assessed using a clonality score derived from Shannon entropy and using the Gini coefficient. In repertoire networks, the top 5000 CDR3 amino acid sequences were linked whenever an edit distance of one separated two sequences. GLIPH2 predicted antigen specificity groups and MHC restriction for TRB CDR3 amino acid sequences. To flag known associations with CMV, EBV, HIV or tissue antigens, CDR3 amino acid sequences were compared against VDJdb and McPAS-TCR. Pre-ART, post-ART and control groups were compared with Wilcoxon signed-rank tests and Holm-Bonferroni correction. As stored in TCRdb, this immuneACCESS dataset retains in-frame rearrangements with V and J assigned. A fraction of the clones does not appear; measured against another copy, unresolved V genes explain less than half of the discrepancy, and the remainder lacks a known reason. The V and J calls and clone size were taken over from that table, and D and trimming were inferred from the DNA. Present in this sample are around 20,000 clones, about 86% of which were seen just once. Around 12% of the sample comes from the top ten.

What the research found in general, with its limitations: Inferences about post-ART repertoire changes were limited because no data were available on ART adherence, viral resistance or therapy changes. The samples were dated from about 2003 to 2018, and the ART regimens that were used may be less effective than current ART regimens. Compared with controls, HIV repertoires had narrower CDR3 length ranges, and the network structure pointed to an antigen-experienced repertoire that shifted only slightly toward naive after ART. A significant increase in TRB diversity was found to be associated with ART initiation, although TRB diversity was observed to remain significantly below that of transplant donor controls even after long-term ART. Owing to limited PBMC availability, only the TCR beta chain was sequenced, without alpha chain pairing. The repertoire was dominated across all time points by expanded TRB clones identified before ART initiation, although this dominance was seen to fluctuate and to decrease in many PLHIV after ART. Unsorted PBMC were profiled instead of sorted CD4+ and CD8+ T cells because pre-ART samples had limited cell numbers.

As regards this clone: The antigen it binds to is not known. Within one base of it there is no much larger clone, and no base qualities were kept.

To be included, a participant needed at least one PBMC sample from before ART initiation plus at least two post-ART samples. All participants with HIV were treated in the United States of America. Before DNA extraction, cryopreserved samples of roughly 0.95-10 million PBMC were thawed and washed. At the time of the earliest PBMC sample for each participant with HIV, ages ranged from about 23 to 60 years. PBMC samples were contributed by each participant from 1-4 timepoints before ART initiation and 2-8 timepoints after ART initiation, with a median of 7 samples. Serial HIV viral load, CD4+ T-cell count, ART history and demographic data were obtained for every participant. A Qiagen kit on a QIAcube was used to extract genomic DNA from unsorted PBMC, with samples processed in batches of 12. The CDR3 measures 14 amino acids from cysteine to phenylalanine. Just CDR3 DNA is preserved here, 42 bases in frame from base 1. Trimming takes 5 bases from V and 2 bases from J, and the germline ends sit 10 bases apart. Reading the germline V gene (reference sequence) gives CDR1 MNHEY and CDR2 SMNVEV.

Recombination connected TRBV27 to TRBJ2-1, with no reliable assignment of the D segment. This TCR was sampled from a man aged 35-49 years with HIV. Here the sequenced sample was unsorted PBMCs, taken 0.1 years before starting antiretroviral therapy. For the CDR3, the sequence is CASSVQQPYNEQFF. The DNA sequence is TGTGCCAGCAGTGTCCAACAGCCCTACAATGAGCAGTTCTTC.